This TCR beta chain was sequenced for a study of T-cell reconstitution after alpha-beta-depleted transplantation in children. Only a few counts were recorded for this clonotype. The length of the CDR3 is 16 residues. V was trimmed by 5 bases and J by 4 bases, leaving 18 bases between them. CDR1 and CDR2 (germline): SEHNR, FQNEAQ (reference sequence). TCRbeta library construction was performed incorporating unique molecular identifiers. Using its own MiXCR run on the PCR reads, TCRdb lists one record per CDR3 protein. This sample has approximately 79,000 distinct CDR3 sequences, with about a sixth found just once.

The source was PBMCs, mostly from graft donor cells, collected 360 days after TCRalphabeta/CD19-depleted stem cell transplant. The chain has TRBV7-9 and TRBJ2-1; possible D gene TRBD2, 6 bases. The source of this sequence is a male patient aged 2-9 years who had a stem cell transplant for acute lymphoblastic leukemia, so the T cells may come from the graft donor. DNA for the CDR3: TGTGCCAGCAGCCATCCTTTCGGGAGCAGGTACAATGAGCAGTTCTTC. This translates into CASSHPFGSRYNEQFF.